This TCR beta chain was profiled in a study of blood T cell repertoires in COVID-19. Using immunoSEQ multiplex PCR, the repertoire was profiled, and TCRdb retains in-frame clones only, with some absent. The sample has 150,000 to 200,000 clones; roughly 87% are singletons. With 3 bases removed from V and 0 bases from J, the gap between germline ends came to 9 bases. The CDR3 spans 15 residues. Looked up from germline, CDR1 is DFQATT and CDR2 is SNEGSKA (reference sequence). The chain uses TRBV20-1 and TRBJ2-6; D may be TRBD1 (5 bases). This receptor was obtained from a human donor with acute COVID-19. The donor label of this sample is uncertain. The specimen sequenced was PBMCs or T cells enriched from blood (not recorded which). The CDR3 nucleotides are TGCAGTGCTAGTGCCCAGGGCTCTGGGGCCAACGTCCTGACTTTC. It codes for CSASAQGSGANVLTF.